A selection of T cell receptor beta chains follows, all from one sample in a study of shared clonotypes between healthy human individuals. The repertoire was sequenced with immunoSEQ multiplex PCR; TCRdb's copy has only in-frame clones and lacks some. In the table there are approximately 2,000,000 clones, just under 95% of which are singletons. The sequenced sample consisted of naive CD4+ T cells from PBMCs. These receptors were taken from a man between 18 and 29 years old in good health. Some clones in this sample may be carry-over from other donors' samples. CDR3s include the opening cysteine and the closing phenylalanine or tryptophan.

v_call: TRBV28; j_call: TRBJ2-3; cdr3_aa: CASSPPTETRADTQYF
v_call: TRBV28; j_call: TRBJ2-5; cdr3_aa: CASSFRRRQGRFETQYF
v_call: TRBV2; j_call: TRBJ2-1; cdr3_aa: CASTGDRGPHNEQFF
v_call: TRBV5-4; j_call: TRBJ2-2; cdr3_aa: CASSRTSGSTGELFF
v_call: TRBV11-3; j_call: TRBJ2-1; cdr3_aa: CASKGLAGSDEQFF
v_call: TRBV28; j_call: TRBJ1-5; cdr3_aa: CASSGEGRGRGNNQPQHF
v_call: TRBV28; j_call: TRBJ1-3; cdr3_aa: CASSLGGSGNTIYF
v_call: TRBV27; j_call: TRBJ2-2; cdr3_aa: CASSLFWGSTGELFF
v_call: TRBV11-2; j_call: TRBJ2-7; cdr3_aa: CASSLVRGLGSEQYF
v_call: TRBV28; j_call: TRBJ1-4; cdr3_aa: CASRPPPATNEKLFF
v_call: TRBV5-4; j_call: TRBJ1-2; cdr3_aa: CASSPLGSSYTF
v_call: TRBV10-3; j_call: TRBJ2-3; cdr3_aa: CAISGEGVGRKQYF
v_call: TRBV7-2; j_call: TRBJ2-6; cdr3_aa: CASSYRDRGHGANVLTF
v_call: TRBV5-1; j_call: TRBJ2-3; cdr3_aa: CASSGVPSTDTQYF
v_call: TRBV28; j_call: TRBJ2-2; cdr3_aa: CASRWAGGTGELFF
v_call: TRBV28; j_call: TRBJ2-7; cdr3_aa: CASSSLQNPYEQYF
v_call: TRBV4-1; j_call: TRBJ1-2; cdr3_aa: CASSQDRGGNYGYTF
v_call: TRBV6-1; j_call: TRBJ2-5; cdr3_aa: CASSKDGRGAQETQYF
v_call: TRBV7-3; j_call: TRBJ1-1; cdr3_aa: CASSSTGTNTEAFF
v_call: TRBV28; j_call: TRBJ2-7; cdr3_aa: CASRRMENEQYF
v_call: TRBV6-5; j_call: TRBJ2-1; cdr3_aa: CASSYSNSGRSNEQFF
v_call: TRBV4-2; j_call: TRBJ2-2; cdr3_aa: CASNPSGRGTGELFF
v_call: TRBV4-2; j_call: TRBJ1-6; cdr3_aa: CASSQPTRGLGSPLHF
v_call: TRBV18; j_call: TRBJ2-7; cdr3_aa: CASSPPPRAPYEQYF
v_call: TRBV7-3; j_call: TRBJ2-2; cdr3_aa: CASSSGTGGIPGELFF
v_call: TRBV18; j_call: TRBJ2-5; cdr3_aa: CASSLDTQETQYF